A selection of T cell receptor beta chains follows, all from one sample in a study of OX40 agonist ivuxolimab in advanced cancers. Clones were read by immunoSEQ multiplex PCR, and TCRdb kept only the in-frame ones, dropping some. The data show more than 55,000 clones, roughly nine tenths seen once. The specimen comprised CD4+ or CD8+ T cells sorted from blood, sampled in a trial of the OX40 agonist ivuxolimab. Source of these receptors: an adult with an advanced solid tumor such as melanoma, head and neck, liver or kidney cancer. The CDR3 runs from the conserved cysteine through the conserved F or W. D genes are given only for firm matches. A row's size may be missing; if present it is once, few, many or a size class.

>TRBV18|TRBJ2-1|TRBD2|NA
TGTGCCAGCTCACCCTCAAGCGGGATTGAGCAGTTCTTC
CASSPSSGIEQFF
>TRBV6-1|TRBJ1-1|NA|NA
TGTGCCAGCAGACCGACAGGGAACACTGAAGCTTTCTTT
CASRPTGNTEAFF
>TRBV14|TRBJ2-7|TRBD2|NA
TGTGCCAGCAGCCAAATTTCATTTATGGGTCTAGCGGGAGACGAGCAGTACTTC
CASSQISFMGLAGDEQYF
>TRBV30|TRBJ2-1|NA|NA
TGTGCCTGGAGTGTAGCCAATGAGCAGTTCTTC
CAWSVANEQFF
>TRBV21-1|TRBJ2-1|NA|NA
TGTGCCAGCAGCGAAGAGGTTGTCGCGCAGTTCTTC
CASSEEVVAQFF
>TRBV2|TRBJ2-3|TRBD1|NA
TGTGCCAGCAGTTGGGACAGGGAAAGAGGGAAGGGGACAGATACGCAGTATTTT
CASSWDRERGKGTDTQYF
>TRBV14|TRBJ2-5|NA|NA
TGTGCCAGCAGCCCGGCGAGGGAGACCCAGTACTTC
CASSPARETQYF
>TRBV30|TRBJ2-7|TRBD1|NA
TGTGCCTGGGGGACAGGAGACTACGAGCAGTACTTC
CAWGTGDYEQYF
>TRBV14|TRBJ1-1|NA|NA
TGTGCCAGCAGCCTGACGGGGTGGAAGAACACTGAAGCTTTCTTT
CASSLTGWKNTEAFF
>TRBV27|TRBJ2-1|TRBD2|few
TGTGCCAGCAGCAAGATTAGCGGGTACTCTCCCCGCGAGTTCTTC
CASSKISGYSPREFF
>TRBV7-9|TRBJ1-1|NA|NA
TGTGCCAGCAGCTCAACAGGGCGTACTGAAGCTTTCTTT
CASSSTGRTEAFF
>TRBV2|TRBJ1-5|NA|NA
TGTGCCAGCACCGGGGGCGGCCCCAATCAGCCCCAGCATTTT
CASTGGGPNQPQHF
>TRBV7-6|TRBJ2-1|TRBD2|NA
TGTGCCAGCAGCTTAGCCCCAGGGACTAGCTCCTACAATGAGCAGTTCTTC
CASSLAPGTSSYNEQFF